The 23 T cell receptor beta chains below come from one sample, sequenced in a study of radiotherapy plus CTLA-4 blockade in lung cancer. TCRdb keeps only in-frame clones here, not all; method: immunoSEQ multiplex PCR. The data show around 130,000 clones, just under 90% seen once. The sample was peripheral blood, taken from a patient treated with radiotherapy plus ipilimumab. The receptors stem from a human donor with non-small cell lung cancer that progressed on radiotherapy plus ipilimumab.

This sequence joins TRBV11-2 and TRBJ2-3; 7 bases fit TRBD2. Trimming removed 4 bases from V and 1 base from J; junction bases left unmatched: 11. Germline V CDR1 and CDR2: SGHAT, FQNNGV. The CDR3 extends over 17 amino acids. CDR3 region: CASSSRAGRARTDTQYF. The DNA of the CDR3 is TGTGCCAGCAGCTCCCGCGCAGGGAGGGCCCGCACAGATACGCAGTATTTT.

The chain carries TRBV6-5 and TRBJ1-1; no reliable D call. The length of the CDR3 is 12 residues. CDR1 and CDR2 from the germline V gene are MNHEY and SVGAGI. Deletions cut 7 bases from V and 2 bases from J, with 8 bases between. The CDR3 region is CASNNRNTEAFF. CDR3 coding DNA: TGTGCCAGCAACAACAGAAACACTGAAGCTTTCTTT.

This clone showed up just once. For the CDR3, the DNA is TGTGCCAGTAGTAGGGACAGGGGTTACGAGCAGTACTTC. Residues: CASSRDRGYEQYF. The chain uses TRBV19 and TRBJ2-7; 10 bases match TRBD1. In germline, CDR1 is LNHDA, CDR2 SQIVND (reference sequence). The CDR3 is made up of 13 amino acids. Trimming removed 4 bases from V and 4 bases from J; junction bases left unmatched: 1.

This clone came up once. The V and J genes are TRBV19 and TRBJ1-1, with 7 bases lining up with TRBD1. The germline CDR1 and CDR2 sequences are LNHDA and SQIVND (reference sequence). Losses at the gene ends were 5 bases for V and 11 bases for J; bases not matched to a gene: 14. There are 14 residues in the CDR3. The CDR3 region is CASSAGGTAAEAFF. For the CDR3, the DNA is TGTGCCAGTAGTGCGGGAGGGACAGCGGCAGAGGCTTTCTTT.

The rearrangement uses TRBV5-6 and TRBJ1-2; D possibly corresponds to TRBD1 (6 bases). Trimming pared 4 bases from V and 9 bases from J, leaving 28 bases between. This CDR3 is built from 17 residues. The V gene's germline CDR1 is SGHDT and CDR2 YYEEEE. The CDR3 DNA follows: TGTGCCAGCAGCCAATCTTCGACAGGTGGAGGACATGCCAGCTACACCTTC. Translating gives CASSQSSTGGGHASYTF. The whole variable domain, remainder taken from reference TRBV5-6 and TRBJ1-2, is DAGVTQSPTHLIKTRGQQVTLRCSPKSGHDTVSWYQQALGQGPQFIFQYYEEEERQRGNFPDRFSGHQFPNYSSELNVNALLLGDSALYLCASSQSSTGGGHASYTFGSGTRLTVV.

The chain employs TRBV11-3 and TRBJ2-3; D gene unclear. Trimming shortened V by 1 base and J by 4 bases, and 18 bases separated the two germline ends. The germline gives CDR1 SGHNT, CDR2 YENEEA. There are 17 residues in the CDR3. The chain's CDR3 is CASSLGKGSQVADTQYF. As DNA, the CDR3 is TGTGCCAGCAGCTTAGGCAAAGGCAGCCAGGTCGCAGATACGCAGTATTTT.

The rearrangement uses TRBV29-1 and TRBJ1-4; D remains unclear. V lost 1 base and J lost 4, with 13 bases in between. The CDR3 is made up of 15 amino acids. In germline, CDR1 is SQVTM, CDR2 ANQGSEA. CDR3 nucleotides: TGCAGCGTTGAAGGGACGCCCGAGAATAATGAAAAACTGTTTTTT. As protein: CSVEGTPENNEKLFF.

The table lists this clone with a count of one. This chain connects TRBV4-1 to TRBJ2-1, with TRBD2 matching over 13 bases. The V and J ends lost 6 bases and 6 bases, in that order; junction bases with no gene match: 5. The CDR3 is made up of 15 amino acids. The V gene's germline CDR1 is MGHRA and CDR2 YSYEKL. The CDR3, as DNA: TGCGCCAGCAGATCGACTAGCGGGAGGATCAATGAGCAGTTCTTC. Encoded protein: CASRSTSGRINEQFF.

The chain recombines TRBV7-9 with TRBJ2-7; D remains ambiguous. V gave up 0 bases and J gave up 0 bases, with 9 bases separating them. This CDR3 has 15 amino acids. Germline-derived CDR1 and CDR2 are SEHNR and FQNEAQ (reference sequence). The CDR3: CASSLALGGSYEQYF. The CDR3 nucleotides are TGTGCCAGCAGCTTAGCGCTGGGCGGCTCCTACGAGCAGTACTTC.

The chain joins TRBV5-1 to TRBJ2-7; 13 bases are a match to TRBD2. The germline V gene has CDR1 SGHRS and CDR2 YFSETQ. This CDR3 has 16 amino acids. Germline trimming cut 4 bases from V and 9 bases from J; bases unmatched to any gene: 13. The CDR3 sequence is CASSPFGLAGVSWQYF. The DNA of the CDR3 is TGCGCCAGCAGCCCCTTCGGACTAGCGGGAGTCTCGTGGCAGTACTTC.

CDR3 loop: CATTEDRGRLRAFF. The CDR3 bases are TGTGCCACCACCGAAGACAGGGGCCGACTGAGGGCTTTCTTT. The chain carries TRBV28 and TRBJ1-1; 8 nucleotides agree with TRBD1. Unmatched junction bases numbered 18, after V lost 10 bases and J lost 11 bases. The CDR3 is made up of 14 amino acids. Germline V lookup: CDR1 MDHEN, CDR2 SYDVKM. Full variable domain (rest looked up from reference TRBV28 and TRBJ1-1): DVKVTQSSRYLVKRTGEKVFLECVQDMDHENMFWYRQDPGLGLRLIYFSYDVKMKEKGDIPEGYSVSREKKERFSLILESASTNQTSMYLCATTEDRGRLRAFFGQGTRLTVV.

V gene TRBV7-2 combines with J gene TRBJ1-2; 10 bases fit TRBD1. The CDR3 loop spans 13 amino acids. Germline V gene sequence: CDR1 SGHTA, CDR2 FQGNSA. With V trimmed by 5 bases and J by 7 bases, 4 bases remained unmatched. CDR3 amino acids: CASSQDRGLGYTF. The CDR3 DNA reads TGTGCCAGCAGCCAAGACAGGGGGCTTGGCTACACCTTC.

The chain uses TRBV12-5 and TRBJ2-5, with 7 bases that match TRBD2. The V gene's germline CDR1 is LGHNT and CDR2 FRNRAP. V lost 3 bases to trimming and J lost 3 bases; unmatched junction nucleotides: 7. The CDR3 is 15 amino acids. CDR3 sequence reads: CASGFVASGKETQYF. CDR3 coding DNA: TGTGCTAGTGGTTTTGTGGCTAGCGGAAAAGAGACCCAGTACTTC.

The chain's CDR3 is CASSFGTANTGELFF. The CDR3 DNA sequence: TGCGCCAGCAGCTTCGGGACAGCGAACACCGGGGAGCTGTTTTTT. J is TRBJ2-2 and V is TRBV5-1; TRBD1 matches at 7 bases. V lost 2 bases and J lost 0; bases outside the gene matches: 1. CDR3 length equals 15 residues. The germline V gene encodes CDR1 SGHRS and CDR2 YFSETQ. The full variable domain, its missing parts supplied by reference TRBV5-1 and TRBJ2-2, is KAGVTQTPRYLIKTRGQQVTLSCSPISGHRSVSWYQQTPGQGLQFLFEYFSETQRNKGNFPGRFSGRQFSNSRSEMNVSTLELGDSALYLCASSFGTANTGELFFGEGSRLTVL.

The rearrangement joins TRBV25-1 to TRBJ2-7; 9 bases are shared with TRBD1. Germline V gives CDR1 MGHDK, CDR2 SYGVNS. V trimming: 8 bases; J trimming: 6 bases; junction bases outside the gene matches: 8. The CDR3 runs 13 residues. CDR3 sequence reads: CASAGTGLVEQYF. The CDR3 coding sequence is TGTGCCAGCGCCGGGACAGGGCTCGTCGAGCAGTACTTC.

This clone was detected once. The J gene is TRBJ1-1, the V gene TRBV5-8; D uncertain. The CDR3 runs 15 residues. Germline V lookup: CDR1 SGHTS, CDR2 YDEGEE. V was cut by 0 bases and J by 1 base, with 10 bases left in between. The CDR3 sequence is CASSLGANSNTEAFF. The CDR3 DNA is TGTGCCAGCAGCTTGGGGGCAAACTCGAACACTGAAGCTTTCTTT. The full variable domain, rest sourced from reference TRBV5-8 and TRBJ1-1, is EAGVTQSPTHLIKTRGQQATLRCSPISGHTSVYWYQQALGLGLQFLLWYDEGEERNRGNFPPRFSGRQFPNYSSELNVNALELEDSALYLCASSLGANSNTEAFFGQGTRLTVV.

V and J are TRBV5-1 and TRBJ2-1; tentative D call: TRBD2 (6 bases). Germline assignment: CDR1 SGHRS and CDR2 YFSETQ. This CDR3 has 13 amino acids. The germline V and J ends were trimmed by 6 bases and 8 bases, with 15 bases remaining between them. CDR3 region: CASNDIAVDEQFF. As DNA, the CDR3 is TGCGCCAGCAACGATATAGCGGTCGATGAGCAGTTCTTC.

This clone turned up a few times. CDR3 coding DNA: TGTGCCAGCAGTACTCTCAGGGGGAGGAACAATGAGCAGTTCTTC. Translated: CASSTLRGRNNEQFF. The rearrangement joins TRBV6-1 to TRBJ2-1; tentative D call: TRBD1 (7 bases). Between the trimmed V and J ends, which lost 5 bases and 5 bases, there was a span of 16 bases. Per the germline V gene, CDR1 is MNHNS and CDR2 is SASEGT. The CDR3 has 15 amino acids.

This clone is a singleton in its sample. This chain connects TRBV29-1 to TRBJ2-3; 11 nucleotides line up with TRBD2. The J segment lost 5 bases and the V segment lost 0 bases, leaving 13 bases of the junction unmatched. Germline values: CDR1 SQVTM, CDR2 ANQGSEA. This CDR3 is 18 amino acids long. The CDR3 sequence: CSVEDRGGLAGGRDTQYF. The DNA of the CDR3 is TGCAGCGTTGAAGATAGAGGGGGCCTAGCGGGAGGACGAGATACGCAGTATTTT.

The genes are TRBV6-5 and TRBJ2-2, with D perhaps assigned TRBD1 or TRBD2 (5 bases each). The CDR3 contains 15 residues. V lost 4 bases and J lost 6, with 15 bases in between. CDR1 is MNHEY and CDR2 is SVGAGI in the germline V gene. CDR3 nucleotide sequence: TGTGCCAGCAGTTGGAACCCCCAGGGAGCCGGGGAGCTGTTTTTT. It codes for CASSWNPQGAGELFF.

V usage is TRBV10-1 and J usage is TRBJ2-1; tentatively, D is TRBD2 (5 bases). The CDR3 covers 12 residues. The V gene lost 0 bases and the J gene lost 8 bases, with 5 bases spanning the gap. The germline V gene encodes CDR1 WNHNN and CDR2 SYGVQD (reference sequence). CDR3 amino acids: CASSESGDEQFF. The CDR3 coding sequence is TGCGCCAGCAGTGAGTCCGGGGATGAGCAGTTCTTC.

This chain links TRBV6-5 with TRBJ2-7; 12 nucleotides match TRBD2. Per the germline V gene, CDR1 is MNHEY and CDR2 is SVGAGI. Losses at the gene ends were 4 bases for V and 4 bases for J; bases not matched to a gene: 8. CDR3 size: 16 residues. In DNA form, the CDR3 reads TGTGCCAGCAGTTCATTAACCGGGACTAGCGGGTACGAGCAGTACTTC. Its translation: CASSSLTGTSGYEQYF.

The chain uses TRBV9 and TRBJ1-2, with 9 positions matching TRBD1. V gave up 3 bases and J gave up 8 bases; unmatched junction bases: 8. The CDR3 sequence is 14 residues long. The germline gives CDR1 SGDLS, CDR2 YYNGEE. In DNA form, the CDR3 reads TGTGCCAGCAGCGCTGCGACAGGGGGTTCGGGCTACACCTTC. The encoded protein is CASSAATGGSGYTF. Variable domain in full (rest from reference TRBV9 and TRBJ1-2): DSGVTQTPKHLITATGQRVTLRCSPRSGDLSVYWYQQSLDQGLQFLIQYYNGEERAKGNILERFSAQQFPDLHSELNLSSLELGDSALYFCASSAATGGSGYTFGSGTRLTVV.